This TCR beta chain was documented in a study of naive and memory T cell subsets. Many counts were recorded for this clonotype. In germline, CDR1 is KGHDR, CDR2 SFDVKD. The CDR3 spans 12 residues. The V end was cut by 4 bases, the J end by 1 base, with 3 bases between. Alpha and beta libraries were amplified separately from the second PCR onward. Both TRBC1 and TRBC2 were covered by a beta constant-region primer of two equimolar oligonucleotides. Four rounds of PCR amplified the ligated cDNA using nested alpha and beta constant-region primers plus SP2. An oligonucleotide with the SP2 primer and a 12-nucleotide UMI was ligated to the cDNA 3' end. Using its own MiXCR run on the UMI-ligation and nested PCR reads, TCRdb lists one record per CDR3 protein. The profile shows 15,000 to 20,000 distinct CDR3 sequences, around 10% of them singletons.

The V and J genes are TRBV24-1 and TRBJ1-1; D not certain. This TCR was recovered from a human donor in good health. The sequencing sample was made of central memory CD8+ T cells from blood. The CDR3 DNA follows: TGTGCCACCAGTGACAGGAACACTGAAGCTTTCTTT. This codes for CATSDRNTEAFF.